This TCR beta chain was identified in a study of blood T cell repertoires in COVID-19. Clones were read by immunoSEQ multiplex PCR, and TCRdb kept only the in-frame ones, dropping some. In the table there are some 74,000 clones, approximately 83% of which are singletons. This CDR3 has 17 amino acids. Germline assignment: CDR1 GTSNPN and CDR2 SVGIG (reference sequence). J lost 0 bases, V lost 3 bases, and 6 bases had no gene match. This clone was recorded a few times. The clonotype was recovered from a man older than 75 with acute or convalescent COVID-19. The chain combines TRBV30 with TRBJ1-5; 12 bases map to TRBD1. Sequencing used peripheral blood. CDR3 amino acids: CAWSRDRGPLSNQPQHF. The CDR3, as DNA: TGTGCCTGGAGCCGGGACAGGGGGCCCCTTAGCAATCAGCCCCAGCATTTT. The entire variable domain, with the rest obtained from reference TRBV30 and TRBJ1-5, is as follows: SQTIHQWPATLVQPVGSPLSLECTVEGTSNPNLYWYRQAAGRGLQLLFYSVGIGQISSEVPQNLSASRPQDRQFILSSKKLLLSDSGFYLCAWSRDRGPLSNQPQHFGDGTRLSIL.